The rows below give T cell receptor beta chains drawn from one sample of a study of blood T cell repertoires in COVID-19. Sequenced by immunoSEQ multiplex PCR; TCRdb stores in-frame clones only, minus some. The sample has some 120,000 clones, approximately 90% seen once; the top ten hold under 20%. Sample: peripheral blood. The receptors here all came from a human donor with acute or convalescent COVID-19. The donor label of this sample is uncertain. CDR3s include the opening cysteine and the closing phenylalanine or tryptophan. A D gene is named only where the DNA matches it firmly. Clone sizes are given selectively: once, few, many, or a class where the clone is expanded.

v_gene	d_gene	j_gene	len	abundance	CDR3nt	CDR3aa
TRBV5-1	-	TRBJ1-2	14	-	TGCGCCAGCAGCTTGAGGGGGGGAGTCTATGGCTACACCTTC	CASSLRGGVYGYTF
TRBV7-9	-	TRBJ2-1	19	-	TGTGCCAGCAGCCCACATATAGCAGACGCCCGGGGGACCTACAATGAGCAGTTCTTC	CASSPHIADARGTYNEQFF
TRBV5-1	-	TRBJ1-2	13	-	TGCGCCAGCAGCTTGAGAGAATCCTATGGCTACACCTTC	CASSLRESYGYTF
TRBV6-5	TRBD1	TRBJ1-1	13	-	TGTGCCAGCTTAGGTGACCCGACAGGGCAGCCCAATTTT	CASLGDPTGQPNF
TRBV4-2	TRBD2	TRBJ2-1	17	-	TGTGCCAGCAGCCAAGTAGGGCTAGCGGGAGCCTACAATGAGCAGTTCTTC	CASSQVGLAGAYNEQFF
TRBV7-9	-	TRBJ1-2	15	-	TGTGCCAGCAGTCGCGGGACTTTTACCGGCTATGGCTACACCTTC	CASSRGTFTGYGYTF
TRBV10-3	-	TRBJ1-2	14	-	TGTGCCATCAGCCCAGGGGAGCGCAACTATGGCTACACCTTC	CAISPGERNYGYTF
TRBV7-6	-	TRBJ2-3	14	-	TGTGCCAGCAGCACGGGACACCCTGGGGATACGCAGTATTTT	CASSTGHPGDTQYF
TRBV3-1/TRBV3-2	-	TRBJ1-1	15	-	TGTGCCAGCAGCCAAGATTTCTCAGGGAACACTGAAGCTTTCTTT	CASSQDFSGNTEAFF
TRBV7-6	TRBD2	TRBJ2-2	16	-	TGTGCCAGCAGCGGCCTAGCGGGAGAGGGGTCAGGGGAGCTGTTTTTT	CASSGLAGEGSGELFF
TRBV6-2/TRBV6-3	-	TRBJ2-5	13	-	TGTGCCAGCAGTCGTATGGGACTTGAGACCCAGTACTTC	CASSRMGLETQYF
TRBV6-5	-	TRBJ2-5	13	once	TGTGCCACCAACGACGGGAACCAAGAGACCCAGTACTTC	CATNDGNQETQYF
TRBV4-3	-	TRBJ2-3	16	-	TGCGCCAGCAGTAGCGACCGGACAGTTAATGCAGATACGCAGTATTTT	CASSSDRTVNADTQYF
TRBV3-1/TRBV3-2	-	TRBJ2-1	14	-	TGTGCCAGCCCGAATCCAGGGCACTACAATGAGCAGTTCTTC	CASPNPGHYNEQFF
TRBV6-6	-	TRBJ2-7	16	-	TGTGCCAGCAGTTACTCGGCCCGGGACAACTCCTACGAGCAGTACTTC	CASSYSARDNSYEQYF
TRBV4-1	-	TRBJ1-2	14	-	TGCGCCAGCAGCCAAGACCGTCCCAACTATGGCTACACCTTC	CASSQDRPNYGYTF
TRBV5-1	TRBD1	TRBJ1-4	14	-	TGCGCCAGCAGCTTGGTGGCAGGGGGAGAAAAACTGTTTTTT	CASSLVAGGEKLFF
TRBV27	-	TRBJ1-2	10	-	TGTGCCAGCACCACAAAAGGCTACACCTTC	CASTTKGYTF
TRBV7-2	TRBD1	TRBJ1-5	16	-	TGTGCCAGCAGCCTCGGGACAGGGGGCACGAGGCAGCCCCAGCATTTT	CASSLGTGGTRQPQHF
TRBV27	TRBD1	TRBJ1-5	18	-	TGTGCCAGCAGTTTAACCATGACAGGGGGACGCGCCAATCAGCCCCAGCATTTT	CASSLTMTGGRANQPQHF
TRBV18	-	TRBJ1-3	15	-	TGTGCCAGCTCACCAACAGGCTACTCTGGAAACACCATATATTTT	CASSPTGYSGNTIYF
TRBV6-2/TRBV6-3	-	TRBJ1-1	14	-	TGTGCCAGCAGTTTCCTTACAGGGTCGCTGGGAGCTTTCTTT	CASSFLTGSLGAFF
TRBV2	TRBD1	TRBJ1-2	12	-	TGTGCCAGCAGTACAGACAGGGGTGGCTACACCTTC	CASSTDRGGYTF
TRBV5-1	-	TRBJ2-6	16	-	TGCGCCAGCAGCTTGTGGGGGGAGAGAGGGGCCAACGTCCTGACTTTC	CASSLWGERGANVLTF
TRBV7-2	-	TRBJ2-5	13	-	TGTGCCAGCAGAAGGGGGGAGGGGGAGACCCAGTACTTC	CASRRGEGETQYF